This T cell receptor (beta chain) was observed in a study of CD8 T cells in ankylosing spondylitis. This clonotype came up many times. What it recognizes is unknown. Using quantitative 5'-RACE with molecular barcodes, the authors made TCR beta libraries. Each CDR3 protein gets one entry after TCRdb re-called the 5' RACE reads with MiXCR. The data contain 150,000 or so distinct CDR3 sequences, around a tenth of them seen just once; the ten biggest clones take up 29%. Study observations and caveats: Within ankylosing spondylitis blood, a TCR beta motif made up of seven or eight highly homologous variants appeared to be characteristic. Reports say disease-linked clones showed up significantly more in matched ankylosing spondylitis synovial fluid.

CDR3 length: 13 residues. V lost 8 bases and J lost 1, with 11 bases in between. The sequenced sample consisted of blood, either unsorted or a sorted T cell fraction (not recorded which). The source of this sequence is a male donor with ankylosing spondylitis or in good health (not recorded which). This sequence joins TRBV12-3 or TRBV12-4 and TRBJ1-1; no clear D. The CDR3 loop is CASDTRGNTEAFF. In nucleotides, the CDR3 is TGTGCCAGCGATACGAGAGGGAACACTGAAGCTTTCTTT.